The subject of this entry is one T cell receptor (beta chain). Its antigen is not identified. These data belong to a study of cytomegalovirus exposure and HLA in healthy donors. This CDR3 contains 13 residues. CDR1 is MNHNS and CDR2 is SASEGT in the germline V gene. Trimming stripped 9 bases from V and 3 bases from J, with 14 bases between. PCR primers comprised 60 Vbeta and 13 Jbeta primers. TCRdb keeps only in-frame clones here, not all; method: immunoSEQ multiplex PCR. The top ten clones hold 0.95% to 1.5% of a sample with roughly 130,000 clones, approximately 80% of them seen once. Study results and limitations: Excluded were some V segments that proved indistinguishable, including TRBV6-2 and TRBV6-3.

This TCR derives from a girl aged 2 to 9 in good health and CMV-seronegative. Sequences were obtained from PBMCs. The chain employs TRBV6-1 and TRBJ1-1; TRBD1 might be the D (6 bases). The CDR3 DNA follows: TGTGCCAGTAGAAGGGGGAAGGACACTGAAGCTTTCTTT. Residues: CASRRGKDTEAFF.